Listed here are 13 T cell receptor beta chains from one sample, sequenced in a study of a mutant IDH1 vaccine in newly diagnosed glioma. Specified time point: week 47, end of study. Vaccination used 300 ug of mutant IDH1 20-mer peptide per dose, with topical imiquimod. Their antigens are not known. Produced via immunoSEQ multiplex PCR; TCRdb's table is partial and in-frame only. This table has about 94,000 clones, approximately 89% appearing once. Here the sequenced sample was PBMCs, taken from a glioma patient whose treatment included an IDH1 peptide vaccine. The receptors shown here come from a woman in her fifties or sixties with glioma.

V gene TRBV5-6 combines with J gene TRBJ1-3; a possible D gene is TRBD1 (5 bases). The germline V and J ends were trimmed by 3 bases and 2 bases, with 15 bases remaining between them. The CDR3 covers 16 residues. Germline V lookup: CDR1 SGHDT, CDR2 YYEEEE. The CDR3 sequence is CASSYPGTLAGNTIYF. For the CDR3, the DNA is TGTGCCAGCAGCTACCCAGGGACTTTGGCTGGAAACACCATATATTTT.

The chain carries TRBV5-1 and TRBJ1-3; possible D gene TRBD1, 5 bases. V shed 3 bases and J shed 0 bases, with 7 bases lying between them. The CDR3 runs to 14 residues. Germline V gene data show CDR1 as SGHRS and CDR2 as YFSETQ. This chain's CDR3 is CASSSQVSGNTIYF. CDR3 nucleotides: TGCGCCAGCAGCTCACAGGTCTCTGGAAACACCATATATTTT.

This chain connects TRBV30 to TRBJ1-6; D uncertain. CDR3 length: 17 amino acids. From germline, CDR1 is GTSNPN and CDR2 SVGIG (reference sequence). Trimming removed 2 bases at V and 9 bases at J, with 23 bases between. The CDR3 DNA is TGTGCCTGGAGTCGCCGCCAGGTTATTATTCGAGGTTCACCCCTCCACTTT. Protein sequence: CAWSRRQVIIRGSPLHF.

The chain employs TRBV9 and TRBJ2-4; D call uncertain. The length of the CDR3 is 14 residues. V was cut by 3 bases and J by 4 bases, with 11 bases left in between. Germline assignment: CDR1 SGDLS and CDR2 YYNGEE. CDR3: CASSAMDGKNIQYF. The CDR3 coding sequence is TGTGCCAGCAGCGCCATGGACGGTAAAAACATTCAGTACTTC.

The chain recombines TRBV9 with TRBJ2-2, with 12 positions matching TRBD2. Germline CDR1 and CDR2: SGDLS and YYNGEE. Trimming took 4 bases from V and 6 from J; bases not matched to a gene: 7. The CDR3 has 16 residues. CDR3: CASSPRLAGVAGELFF. The CDR3 DNA reads as TGTGCCAGCAGCCCGCGACTAGCGGGAGTAGCCGGGGAGCTGTTTTTT.

The chain recombines TRBV10-3 with TRBJ2-2; 7 bases line up with TRBD2. With 6 bases clipped from V and 3 bases from J, the junction kept 16 bases outside the gene matches. CDR3 length equals 18 residues. The germline gives CDR1 ENHRY, CDR2 SYGVKD. The CDR3 loop is CAIRYSPSGTLYTGELFF. CDR3 bases: TGTGCCATCAGATACTCTCCTAGCGGTACCTTGTACACCGGGGAGCTGTTTTTT.

The chain carries TRBV6-1 and TRBJ1-2; D is undetermined. The CDR3 is 12 amino acids. Germline V gene lookup returns CDR1 MNHNS and CDR2 SASEGT. Trimming pared 7 bases from V and 4 bases from J, leaving 10 bases between. The CDR3 bases are TGTGCCAGCAAAAGGTCGGTCTATGGCTACACCTTC. It translates to CASKRSVYGYTF.

V gene TRBV11-3 combines with J gene TRBJ2-2; 8 positions agree with TRBD2. The CDR3 loop spans 16 amino acids. Trimming cost V 1 base and J 3 bases; bases outside gene matches: 4. Germline V gene data show CDR1 as SGHNT and CDR2 as YENEEA. The CDR3 spells CASSLGAGVDTGELFF. The CDR3 DNA is TGTGCCAGCAGCTTAGGAGCGGGGGTCGACACCGGGGAGCTGTTTTTT.

This chain uses TRBV6-5 with TRBJ1-3; D perhaps matches TRBD1 (5 bases). Germline CDR1 and CDR2: MNHEY and SVGAGI. The V end was cut by 5 bases, the J end by 7 bases, with 12 bases between. The CDR3 loop spans 13 amino acids. The CDR3 DNA reads as TGTGCCAGCAGTCTTGGGACGGCGAACACCATATATTTT. Protein sequence: CASSLGTANTIYF.

This CDR3 reads CASSDSGGLNEKLFF. The CDR3 bases are TGTGCCAGCAGTGACTCGGGTGGGCTGAATGAAAAACTGTTTTTT. The rearrangement links TRBV6-4 to TRBJ1-4, with D unresolved. The germline V and J ends were trimmed by 0 bases and 5 bases, with 10 bases remaining between them. This CDR3 contains 15 residues. Germline V gene lookup returns CDR1 MRHNA and CDR2 SNTAGT.

V and J are TRBV5-1 and TRBJ2-5; D is perhaps TRBD1 (6 bases). There are 13 residues in the CDR3. CDR1 is SGHRS, CDR2 YFSETQ, per germline. Deletions cut 1 base from V and 3 bases from J, with 7 bases between. The CDR3 DNA reads as TGCGCCAGCAGCTTGAGACAGGAAGAGACCCAGTACTTC. This codes for CASSLRQEETQYF.

This clone was recorded only once. The chain joins TRBV5-1 to TRBJ2-7; maybe TRBD2 (5 bases). Trimming stripped 0 bases from V and 5 bases from J, with 15 bases between. There are 15 residues in the CDR3. Germline lookup yields CDR1 SGHRS and CDR2 YFSETQ. This CDR3 reads CASSLVPGIGDEQYF. CDR3 DNA sequence: TGCGCCAGCAGCTTGGTCCCGGGGATTGGCGACGAGCAGTACTTC.

V usage is TRBV6-6 and J usage is TRBJ1-1, with D uncertain. Trimming shortened V by 0 bases and J by 4 bases, and 12 bases separated the two germline ends. Germline V gives CDR1 MNHNY, CDR2 SVGAGI (reference sequence). This CDR3 is 15 amino acids long. CDR3 sequence reads: CASSYSGLGSTEAFF. The CDR3 nucleotides are TGTGCCAGCAGTTACTCAGGGTTGGGGAGCACTGAAGCTTTCTTT.